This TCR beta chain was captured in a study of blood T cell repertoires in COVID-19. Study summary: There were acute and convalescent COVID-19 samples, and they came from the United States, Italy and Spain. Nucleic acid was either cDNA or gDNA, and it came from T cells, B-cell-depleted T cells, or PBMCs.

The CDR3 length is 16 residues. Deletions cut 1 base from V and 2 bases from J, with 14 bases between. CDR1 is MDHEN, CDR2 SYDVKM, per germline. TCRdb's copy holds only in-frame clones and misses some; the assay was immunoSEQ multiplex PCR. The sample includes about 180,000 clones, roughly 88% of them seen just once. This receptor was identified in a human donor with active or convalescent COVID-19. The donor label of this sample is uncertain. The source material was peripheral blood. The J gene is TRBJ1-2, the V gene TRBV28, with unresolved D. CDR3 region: CASSLFGDGGNYGYTF. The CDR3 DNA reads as TGTGCCAGCAGTTTATTCGGGGATGGAGGGAACTATGGCTACACCTTC.